These 17 T cell receptor beta chains were sequenced from one sample in a study of cytomegalovirus exposure and HLA in healthy donors. The PCR was carried out with 60 Vbeta primers and 13 Jbeta primers. The method was immunoSEQ multiplex PCR; TCRdb's version includes in-frame clones alone and lacks a portion of them. Among 85,000 to 100,000 clones listed, approximately 71% were seen once. Sequenced sample: PBMCs. These receptors all come from a man aged 45-65 years in good health and CMV-seronegative.

The chain carries TRBV4-2 and TRBJ1-4; D remains ambiguous. CDR1 is LGHNA, CDR2 YNFKEQ, per germline. The CDR3 contains 16 residues. Trimming took off 0 bases at V and 6 bases at J, with 14 bases between the two ends. CDR3: CASSQEAGRGYEKLFF. DNA for the CDR3: TGTGCCAGCAGCCAAGAAGCTGGACGAGGGTATGAAAAACTGTTTTTT.

This chain connects TRBV30 to TRBJ2-6; D call uncertain. Germline loops: CDR1 GTSNPN, CDR2 SVGIG (reference sequence). V was shortened by 2 bases and J by 3 bases, with 8 bases between the two germline ends. The CDR3 contains 14 residues. CDR3 in amino acids: CAWSRLDGANVLTF. CDR3 in DNA: TGTGCCTGGAGTCGATTAGATGGGGCCAACGTCCTGACTTTC.

V gene TRBV7-3 combines with J gene TRBJ2-5; tentative D call: TRBD1 (6 bases). Germline V gene data show CDR1 as SGHTA and CDR2 as FQGTGA. This CDR3 contains 13 residues. Trimming left V 3 bases short and J 5 bases short, with 10 bases between. The CDR3 loop reads CASSFGQRETQYF. The CDR3 DNA follows: TGTGCCAGCAGCTTCGGACAGCGGGAGACCCAGTACTTC.

This clone was observed a single time. The rearrangement uses TRBV4-1 and TRBJ1-3, with a weak D call TRBD1 (5 bases). The CDR3 covers 16 residues. Germline CDR1 and CDR2: MGHRA and YSYEKL. The V end lost 1 base, the J end lost 5 bases, and 15 bases lay between the germline ends. The chain's CDR3 is CASSQGGRGTRNTIYF. The CDR3 nucleotides read TGCGCCAGCAGCCAAGGGGGACGGGGGACTAGAAACACCATATATTTT.

V and J are TRBV5-6 and TRBJ1-2, with TRBD1 identical over 8 bases. Germline trimming cut 0 bases from V and 3 bases from J; bases unmatched to any gene: 7. Germline CDR1 SGHDT, CDR2 YYEEEE. The CDR3 is 16 amino acids. The CDR3 is CASSLADRAFYYGYTF. In DNA, the CDR3 is TGTGCCAGCAGCTTGGCGGACAGGGCTTTTTACTATGGCTACACCTTC.

This clone was observed a handful of times. CDR3 amino acids: CASRFGATNEKLFF. DNA for the CDR3: TGTGCCAGCAGATTCGGTGCAACTAATGAAAAACTGTTTTTT. The chain joins TRBV6-5 to TRBJ1-4; the D is unclear. V lost 6 bases to trimming and J lost 0 bases, with 8 bases between them. The CDR3 has 14 residues. CDR1 is MNHEY, CDR2 SVGAGI, per germline.

This sequence joins TRBV11-2 and TRBJ2-7, with D perhaps TRBD2 (6 bases). V lost 5 bases and J lost 5, with 22 bases in between. Germline loops: CDR1 SGHAT, CDR2 FQNNGV. The CDR3 totals 16 residues. The CDR3 loop is CASSTGTRAGGNEQYF. The CDR3 DNA sequence: TGTGCCAGCAGCACGGGGACCAGGGCCGGAGGGAACGAGCAGTACTTC.

The chain recombines TRBV9 with TRBJ1-1; 7 positions agree with TRBD1. With 3 bases clipped from V and 4 bases from J, the junction kept 9 bases outside the gene matches. CDR3 size: 15 residues. Per the germline V gene, CDR1 is SGDLS and CDR2 is YYNGEE. Here the CDR3 DNA reads TGTGCCAGCAGCGCCGGGACAGCCCTGGGCACTGAAGCTTTCTTT. This codes for CASSAGTALGTEAFF.

The CDR3 nucleotides read TGTGCCAGCAGCTTAACAGGGTATCAGCCCCAGCATTTT. It translates to CASSLTGYQPQHF. The chain is built from TRBV27 and TRBJ1-5; TRBD1 might be the D (6 bases). CDR3 size: 13 residues. Between the trimmed V and J ends, which lost 6 bases and 5 bases, there was a span of 11 bases. The germline CDR1 and CDR2 sequences are MNHEY and SMNVEV (reference sequence).

The chain couples TRBV10-3 to TRBJ1-5; D remains unclear. V shed 9 bases and J shed 1 base, with 13 bases lying between them. This CDR3 has 14 residues. Germline V lookup: CDR1 ENHRY, CDR2 SYGVKD. The CDR3 coding sequence is TGTGCCATTGCCCCCTTCGCGAGCAATCAGCCCCAGCATTTT. Translated, it gives CAIAPFASNQPQHF.

The rearrangement links TRBV11-3 to TRBJ2-7, with 8 bases aligning to TRBD1. This CDR3 is 15 amino acids long. With 1 base clipped from V and 2 bases from J, the junction kept 4 bases outside the gene matches. The germline V gene has CDR1 SGHNT and CDR2 YENEEA. CDR3 region: CASSLGQGMTYEQYF. The CDR3 DNA reads TGTGCCAGCAGCTTAGGACAGGGGATGACCTACGAGCAGTACTTC.

The rearrangement joins TRBV5-1 to TRBJ2-2; TRBD1 matches at 7 bases. CDR3 length: 15 amino acids. Per the germline V gene, CDR1 is SGHRS and CDR2 is YFSETQ. V trimming: 5 bases; J trimming: 1 base; junction bases outside the gene matches: 5. CDR3 loop: CASSSGQVNTGELFF. The CDR3 DNA reads as TGCGCCAGCAGTTCTGGACAGGTGAACACCGGGGAGCTGTTTTTT.

The rearrangement uses TRBV7-2 and TRBJ2-2; the match to TRBD2 covers 14 bases. J gave up 6 bases and V 5 bases, and 5 bases lay outside the gene matches. CDR1 and CDR2 from the germline V gene are SGHTA and FQGNSA. This CDR3 has 16 amino acids. In nucleotides, the CDR3 is TGTGCCAGCAGCCCTCGACTAGCGGGAGGGGCCGGGGAGCTGTTTTTT. It specifies CASSPRLAGGAGELFF.

The CDR3 bases are TGCGCCAGCAGCCCTTCGGGCGGGGGTCGGACAGATACGCAGTATTTT. Protein product: CASSPSGGGRTDTQYF. J is TRBJ2-3 and V is TRBV5-1, with 7 nucleotides matching TRBD2. Trimming at V came to 4 bases and at J to 3 bases, leaving 11 bases not matched to a gene. This CDR3 contains 16 residues. Looked up from germline, CDR1 is SGHRS and CDR2 is YFSETQ.

This clone is a singleton in its sample. V usage is TRBV5-4 and J usage is TRBJ2-1; 8 bases align to TRBD2. This CDR3 is 15 amino acids long. Germline-derived CDR1 and CDR2 are SGHNT and YYREEE (reference sequence). V lost 4 bases to trimming and J lost 8 bases; unmatched junction nucleotides: 11. The chain's CDR3 is CASSPPGGAGHEQFF. The CDR3 bases are TGTGCCAGCAGCCCTCCCGGGGGGGCAGGGCATGAGCAGTTCTTC.

The chain is built from TRBV30 and TRBJ2-7; TRBD2 aligns across 8 bases. Germline CDR1 GTSNPN, CDR2 SVGIG (reference sequence). CDR3 length: 15 amino acids. Unmatched junction bases numbered 10, after V lost 2 bases and J lost 4 bases. The CDR3 nucleotides read TGTGCCTGGAGTCCCCCGGGGCGGGAGGCTTACGAGCAGTACGTC. Its protein product is CAWSPPGREAYEQYV.

The rearrangement uses TRBV10-1 and TRBJ2-5; no definite D call. Germline loops: CDR1 WNHNN, CDR2 SYGVQD (reference sequence). This CDR3 region has 10 residues. V lost 6 bases, J lost 5 bases, and 4 bases lay in between. CDR3 DNA sequence: TGCGCCAGCAGGCGGGAGACCCAGTACTTC. It specifies CASRRETQYF.